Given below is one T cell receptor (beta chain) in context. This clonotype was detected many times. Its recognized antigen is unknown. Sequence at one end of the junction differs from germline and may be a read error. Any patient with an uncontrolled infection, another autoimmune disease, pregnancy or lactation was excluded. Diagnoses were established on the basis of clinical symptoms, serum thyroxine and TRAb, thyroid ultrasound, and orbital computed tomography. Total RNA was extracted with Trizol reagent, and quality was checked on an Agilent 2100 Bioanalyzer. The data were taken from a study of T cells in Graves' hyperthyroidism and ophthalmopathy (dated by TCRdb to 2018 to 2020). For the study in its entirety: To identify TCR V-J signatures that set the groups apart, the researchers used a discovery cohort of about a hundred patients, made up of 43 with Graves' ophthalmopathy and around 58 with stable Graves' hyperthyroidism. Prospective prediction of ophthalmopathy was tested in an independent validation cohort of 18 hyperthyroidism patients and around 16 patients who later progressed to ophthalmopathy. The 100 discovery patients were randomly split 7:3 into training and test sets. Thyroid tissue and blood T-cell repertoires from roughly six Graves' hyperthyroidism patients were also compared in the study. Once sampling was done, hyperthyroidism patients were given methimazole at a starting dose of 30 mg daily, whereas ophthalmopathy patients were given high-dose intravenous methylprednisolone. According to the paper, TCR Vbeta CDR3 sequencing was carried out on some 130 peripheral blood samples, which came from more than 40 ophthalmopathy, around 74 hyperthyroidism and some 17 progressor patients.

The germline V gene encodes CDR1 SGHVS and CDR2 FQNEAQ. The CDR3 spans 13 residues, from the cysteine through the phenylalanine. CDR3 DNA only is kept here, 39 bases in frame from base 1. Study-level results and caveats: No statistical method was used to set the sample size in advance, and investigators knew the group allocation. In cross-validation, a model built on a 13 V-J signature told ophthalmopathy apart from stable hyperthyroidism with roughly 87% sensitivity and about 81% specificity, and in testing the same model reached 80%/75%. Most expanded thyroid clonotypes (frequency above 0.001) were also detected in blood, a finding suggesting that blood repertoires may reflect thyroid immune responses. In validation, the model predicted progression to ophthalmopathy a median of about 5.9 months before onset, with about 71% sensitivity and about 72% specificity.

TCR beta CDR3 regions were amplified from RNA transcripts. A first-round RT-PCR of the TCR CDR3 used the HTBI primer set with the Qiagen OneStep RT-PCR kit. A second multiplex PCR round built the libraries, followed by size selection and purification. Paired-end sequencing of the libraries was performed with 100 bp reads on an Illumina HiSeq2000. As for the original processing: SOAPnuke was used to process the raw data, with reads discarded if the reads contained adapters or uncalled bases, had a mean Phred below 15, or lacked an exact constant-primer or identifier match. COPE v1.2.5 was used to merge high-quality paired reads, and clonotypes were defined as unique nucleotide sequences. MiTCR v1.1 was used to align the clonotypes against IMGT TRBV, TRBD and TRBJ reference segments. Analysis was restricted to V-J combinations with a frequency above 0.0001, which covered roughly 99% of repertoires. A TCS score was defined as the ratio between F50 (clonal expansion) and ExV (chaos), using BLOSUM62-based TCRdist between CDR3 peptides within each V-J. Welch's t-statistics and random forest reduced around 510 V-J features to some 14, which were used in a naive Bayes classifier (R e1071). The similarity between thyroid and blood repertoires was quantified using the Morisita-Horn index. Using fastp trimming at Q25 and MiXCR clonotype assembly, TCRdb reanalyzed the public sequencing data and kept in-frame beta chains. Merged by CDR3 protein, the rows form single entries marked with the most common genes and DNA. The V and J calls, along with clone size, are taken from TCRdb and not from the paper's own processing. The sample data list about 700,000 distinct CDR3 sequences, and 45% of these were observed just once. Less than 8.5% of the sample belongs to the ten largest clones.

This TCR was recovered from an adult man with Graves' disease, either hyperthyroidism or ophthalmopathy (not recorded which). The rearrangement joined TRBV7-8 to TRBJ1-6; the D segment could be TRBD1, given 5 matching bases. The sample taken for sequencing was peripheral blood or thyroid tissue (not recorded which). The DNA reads TGTGCCAACAGCTTAATGGGGGGGTCACCCCTCCACTTT. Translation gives CANSLMGGSPLHF.